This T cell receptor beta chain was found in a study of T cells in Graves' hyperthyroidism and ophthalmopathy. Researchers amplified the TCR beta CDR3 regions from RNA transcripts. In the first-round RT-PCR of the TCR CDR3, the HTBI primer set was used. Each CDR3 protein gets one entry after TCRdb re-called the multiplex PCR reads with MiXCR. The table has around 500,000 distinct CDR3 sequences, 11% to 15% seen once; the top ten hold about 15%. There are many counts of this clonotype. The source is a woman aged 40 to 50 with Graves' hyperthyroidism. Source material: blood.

CDR3 region: CASSVDEGLYTEAFF. CDR3 nucleotides: TGTGCCAGCAGCGTAGATGAGGGGTTGTACACTGAAGCTTTCTTT. The chain recombines TRBV9 with TRBJ1-1; tentatively, D is TRBD1 (5 bases). In germline, CDR1 is SGDLS, CDR2 YYNGEE. The germline V and J ends were trimmed by 0 bases and 3 bases, with 12 bases remaining between them. The CDR3 sequence is 15 residues long.